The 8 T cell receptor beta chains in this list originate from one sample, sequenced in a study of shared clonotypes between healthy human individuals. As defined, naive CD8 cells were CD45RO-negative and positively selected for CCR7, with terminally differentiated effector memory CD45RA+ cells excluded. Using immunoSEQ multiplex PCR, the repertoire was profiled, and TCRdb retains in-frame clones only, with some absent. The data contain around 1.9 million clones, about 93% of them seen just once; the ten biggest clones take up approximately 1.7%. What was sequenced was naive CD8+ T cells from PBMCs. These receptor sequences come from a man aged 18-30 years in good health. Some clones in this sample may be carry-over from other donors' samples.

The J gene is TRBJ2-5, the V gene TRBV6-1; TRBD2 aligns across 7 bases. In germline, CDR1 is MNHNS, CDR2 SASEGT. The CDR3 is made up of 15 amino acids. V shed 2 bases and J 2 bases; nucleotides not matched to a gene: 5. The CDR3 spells CASSELGLPQETQYF. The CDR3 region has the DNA TGTGCCAGCAGTGAATTGGGACTACCGCAAGAGACCCAGTACTTC.

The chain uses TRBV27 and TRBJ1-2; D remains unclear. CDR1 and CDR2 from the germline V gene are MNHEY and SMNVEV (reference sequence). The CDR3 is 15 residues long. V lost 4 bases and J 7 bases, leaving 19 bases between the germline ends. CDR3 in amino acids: CASSSRGHRASGYTF. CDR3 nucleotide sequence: TGTGCCAGCAGTTCTCGAGGGCACCGGGCTTCTGGCTACACCTTC.

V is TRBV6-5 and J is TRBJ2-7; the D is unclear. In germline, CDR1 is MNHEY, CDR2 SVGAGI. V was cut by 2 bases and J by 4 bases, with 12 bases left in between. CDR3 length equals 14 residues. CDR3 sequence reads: CASSYAGSLYEQYF. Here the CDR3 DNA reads TGTGCCAGCAGTTACGCCGGCAGTTTATACGAGCAGTACTTC.

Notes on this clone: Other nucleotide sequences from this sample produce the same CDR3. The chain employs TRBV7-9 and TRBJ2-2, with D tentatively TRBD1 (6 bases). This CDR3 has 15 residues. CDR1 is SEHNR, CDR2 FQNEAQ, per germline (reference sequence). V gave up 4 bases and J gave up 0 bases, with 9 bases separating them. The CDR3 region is CASSSGTPNTGELFF. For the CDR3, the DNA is TGTGCCAGCAGCTCCGGGACACCGAACACCGGGGAGCTGTTTTTT.

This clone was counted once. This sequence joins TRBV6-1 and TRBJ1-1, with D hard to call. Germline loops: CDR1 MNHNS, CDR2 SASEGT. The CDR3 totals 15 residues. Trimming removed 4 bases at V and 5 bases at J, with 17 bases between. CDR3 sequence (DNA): TGTGCCAGCAGTGTAAAAGTCAGAGAACCTACTGAAGCTTTCTTT. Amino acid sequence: CASSVKVREPTEAFF.

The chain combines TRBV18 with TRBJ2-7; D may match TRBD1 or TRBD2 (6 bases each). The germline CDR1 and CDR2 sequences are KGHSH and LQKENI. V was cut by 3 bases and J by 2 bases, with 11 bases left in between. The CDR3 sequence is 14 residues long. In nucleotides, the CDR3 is TGTGCCAGCTCACCCATTGGGGGGCCCTACGAGCAGTACTTC. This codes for CASSPIGGPYEQYF.

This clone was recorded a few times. CDR3 sequence (DNA): TGTGCCGCCGGGGGGGATACTGAAGCTTTCTTT. Its protein is CAAGGDTEAFF. The chain has TRBV13 and TRBJ1-1; perhaps TRBD1 as D (5 bases). CDR1 is PRHDT, CDR2 FYEKMQ, per germline (reference sequence). The ends were cut back, 11 bases at V and 5 bases at J, with 12 bases in the middle. The CDR3 loop spans 11 amino acids.

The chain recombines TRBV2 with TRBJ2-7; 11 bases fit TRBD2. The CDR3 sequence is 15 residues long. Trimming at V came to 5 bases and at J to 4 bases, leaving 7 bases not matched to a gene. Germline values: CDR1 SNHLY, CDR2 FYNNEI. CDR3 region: CASSPGLAVLYEQYF. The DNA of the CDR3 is TGTGCCAGCAGTCCGGGACTAGCGGTTCTTTACGAGCAGTACTTC.